The rows below give T cell receptor beta chains drawn from one sample of a study of T cell responses to AZD1222 COVID-19 vaccine. Profiling relied on immunoSEQ multiplex PCR, and the TCRdb table lists in-frame clones only, not all of them. The profile shows roughly 51,000 clones, roughly 90% of them singletons. The material was peripheral blood, obtained 28 days after the second AZD1222 dose. Receptors were obtained from an adult who received the AZD1222 COVID-19 vaccine. Each CDR3 is given without its conserved first and last residue. Fields, in order: CDR3 protein, V gene, CDR3 length, J gene.

ASSIQHLPPYEQY	TRBV19	13	TRBJ2-7
ASSRDRQETQY	TRBV4-3	11	TRBJ2-5
ASSSGQPAEGYT	TRBV5-1	12	TRBJ1-2
SASPPGTGIQPQH	TRBV20-1	13	TRBJ1-5
ASSPVWGYEQF	TRBV18	11	TRBJ2-1
ASSLVAQGSNGYT	TRBV5-6	13	TRBJ1-2
ASSVGAGQGYGYT	TRBV9	13	TRBJ1-2
AASTGDSNQPQH	TRBV10-3	12	TRBJ1-5
ASSLRQVDEKLF	TRBV18	12	TRBJ1-4
ASARSGSTDTQY	TRBV12-5	12	TRBJ2-3
ASSLAGQGESPLH	TRBV7-2	13	TRBJ1-6
ASSLVQREGHQY	TRBV5-6	12	TRBJ2-7
ATSRVLARDTQY	TRBV15	12	TRBJ2-3
ASSLSGSIYNEQF	TRBV7-2	13	TRBJ2-1
ASRGGLAVNTGELF	TRBV19	14	TRBJ2-2
ASSLSTGYQPQH	TRBV11-2	12	TRBJ1-5
ASSVWTGDHTGELF	TRBV27	14	TRBJ2-2
ASSQYRLAGGYNEQF	TRBV4-1	15	TRBJ2-1
ASSQDLGQAEKLF	TRBV4-2	13	TRBJ1-4
ASSGPGTSGRRTDTQY	TRBV7-2	16	TRBJ2-3
ASSPRGGASTDTQY	TRBV9	14	TRBJ2-3
ASSFGGQGSSPLH	TRBV5-5	13	TRBJ1-6
ASSLEAGGNEKLF	TRBV5-6	13	TRBJ1-4
ASSPEPGQAGETQY	TRBV9	14	TRBJ2-5
ATSREPQGGTEAF	TRBV15	13	TRBJ1-1
ASSLGTGGSYNEQF	TRBV7-2	14	TRBJ2-1
ASSQAGTFSSYEQY	TRBV4-1	14	TRBJ2-7
ASSIRQGPTYEQY	TRBV5-1	13	TRBJ2-7
ASSIGGAYEQY	TRBV19	11	TRBJ2-7
ASSPGGQGTEAF	TRBV28	12	TRBJ1-1
ASSDRGRSNQPQH	TRBV19	13	TRBJ1-5
ASSETVQETQY	TRBV10-1	11	TRBJ2-5
ASTWTSGSYEQY	TRBV27	12	TRBJ2-7
AISERSLYEQY	TRBV10-3	11	TRBJ2-7
ASSFTGEGETQY	TRBV5-1	12	TRBJ2-5
SAPQGYEQY	TRBV20-1	9	TRBJ2-7
ASSPAGGLGELF	TRBV4-1	12	TRBJ2-2
ASSPRTLTGELF	TRBV7-2	12	TRBJ2-2
SAEREYEQF	TRBV20-1	9	TRBJ2-1
ATSSGTGNNEQY	TRBV15	12	TRBJ2-7
ASNGLAGGKRDTQY	TRBV4-1	14	TRBJ2-3
AWSAHLNTGELF	TRBV30	12	TRBJ2-2
ASSEGSGRTGELF	TRBV2	13	TRBJ2-2
ATSDPLDRAVEQY	TRBV24-1	13	TRBJ2-7
ASSLRDNEQF	TRBV27	10	TRBJ2-1
AIEGHGTGELF	TRBV3-1/TRBV3-2	11	TRBJ2-2
ASSIVQNTGELF	TRBV19	12	TRBJ2-2
ASSLDGGTGNSEAF	TRBV5-1	14	TRBJ1-1
ASTSPGGATYEQY	TRBV28	13	TRBJ2-7
ASSPGTPSGNTIY	TRBV7-9	13	TRBJ1-3
ARLRGGKEYEQY	TRBV19	12	TRBJ2-7
ASSLMASENYEQY	TRBV27	13	TRBJ2-7
AGRREDSGYT	TRBV7-9	10	TRBJ1-2
ASSPRDRVTDTQY	TRBV18	13	TRBJ2-3
ASSRGTGTDTQY	TRBV7-3	12	TRBJ2-3